This T cell receptor (beta chain) is drawn from a study of a mutant IDH1 vaccine in newly diagnosed glioma. Across the whole study: Vaccinations were initiated 4-6 weeks following radiotherapy alone, or were given together with temozolomide cycles. Most patients had received both radiotherapy and temozolomide, the prior options being radiotherapy, temozolomide, or both.

TCRdb's copy holds only in-frame clones and misses some; the assay was immunoSEQ multiplex PCR. The sample has roughly 32,000 clones, approximately 79% seen once. Comment on this clone: Its matching antigen is unknown.

Noted time point: week 35, safety follow-up. Every vaccine dose comprised 300 ug of mutant IDH1 20-mer peptide plus topical imiquimod. Donors' newly diagnosed IDH1-mutant WHO grade 3 or 4 astrocytomas lacked nuclear ATRX. The CDR3 length is 11 residues. V was trimmed by 2 bases and J by 6 bases, leaving 5 bases between them. CDR1 is SEHNR, CDR2 FQNEAQ, per germline (reference sequence). Specimen: PBMCs, collected from a glioma patient whose treatment included an IDH1 peptide vaccine. The TCR comes from a woman in her thirties with glioma. Some clones in this sample may be carry-over from other donors' samples. The J gene is TRBJ2-7, the V gene TRBV7-9; the D is unclear. CDR3 coding DNA: TGTGCCAGCAGCTTATTGGCCGAGCAGTACTTC. Its translation: CASSLLAEQYF.